This TCR beta chain emerged from a study of cytomegalovirus exposure and HLA in healthy donors. Note on this clone: The target antigen is unknown.

In the PCR, 60 Vbeta and 13 Jbeta primers were used. The data were produced by immunoSEQ multiplex PCR, yet TCRdb's version contains in-frame clones alone and is incomplete. The sample records fewer than 150,000 clones, 80% being singletons. Findings of the study overall: Later analysis suggested most CMV-associated TCR beta chains were HLA-restricted. A missense variant in DCLRE1C was later tied to TCR beta V- and J-gene trimming.

Germline lookup yields CDR1 SGDLS and CDR2 YYNGEE. This CDR3 region has 14 residues. The V end lost 2 bases, the J end lost 4 bases, and 11 bases lay between the germline ends. The sequenced material came from PBMCs. This chain links TRBV9 with TRBJ2-3; D possibly corresponds to TRBD2 (6 bases). This TCR derives from a man aged 35 to 55 in good health and CMV-seronegative. For the CDR3, the DNA is TGTGCCAGCAGCGTTGGTCGGGAGCCAGATACGCAGTATTTT. It codes for CASSVGREPDTQYF.